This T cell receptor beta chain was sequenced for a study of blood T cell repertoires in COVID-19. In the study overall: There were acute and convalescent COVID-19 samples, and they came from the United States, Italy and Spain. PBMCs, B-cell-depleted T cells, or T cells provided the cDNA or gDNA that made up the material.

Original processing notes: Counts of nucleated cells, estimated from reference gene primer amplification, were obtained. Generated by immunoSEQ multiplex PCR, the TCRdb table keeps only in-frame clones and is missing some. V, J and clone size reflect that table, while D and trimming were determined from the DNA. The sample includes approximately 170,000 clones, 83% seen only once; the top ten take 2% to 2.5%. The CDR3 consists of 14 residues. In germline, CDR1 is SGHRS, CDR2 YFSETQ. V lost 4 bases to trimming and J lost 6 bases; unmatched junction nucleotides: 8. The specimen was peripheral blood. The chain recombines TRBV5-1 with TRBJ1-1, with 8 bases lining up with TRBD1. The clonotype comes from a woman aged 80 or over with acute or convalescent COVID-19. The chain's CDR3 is CASSREDRESEAFF. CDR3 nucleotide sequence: TGCGCCAGCAGCCGGGAGGACAGGGAGTCTGAAGCTTTCTTT.